The 23 T cell receptor beta chains below come from one sample, sequenced in a study of T cell repertoires in cytomegalovirus infection. TCRdb re-derived calls from the reads in MiXCR, one entry per CDR3 protein. The sample contains 310,000 or so distinct CDR3 sequences, approximately 8.9% of which appear only once. The specimen sequenced was PBMCs. Source of these receptors: a human donor in good health (CMV status not recorded). Some clones in this sample may be carry-over from other donors' samples.

This clonotype was observed many times. The chain employs TRBV5-6 and TRBJ2-1; 9 bases are shared with TRBD2. Losses at the gene ends were 0 bases for V and 4 bases for J; bases not matched to a gene: 8. This CDR3 has 17 amino acids. Germline V gives CDR1 SGHDT, CDR2 YYEEEE. The CDR3 sequence: CASSLEGSGGWYNEQFF. The DNA of the CDR3 is TGTGCCAGCAGCTTGGAAGGTAGCGGGGGCTGGTACAATGAGCAGTTCTTC.

This clonotype was seen at least ten times. The J gene is TRBJ1-6, the V gene TRBV2; no reliable D call. V lost 4 bases and J 7 bases, leaving 5 bases between the germline ends. Germline V gene data show CDR1 as SNHLY and CDR2 as FYNNEI. The CDR3 consists of 12 residues. The CDR3 sequence is CASSAQNSPLHF. CDR3 DNA: TGTGCCAGCAGTGCCCAAAATTCACCCCTCCACTTT.

Only a few counts were recorded for this clonotype. CDR3 coding DNA: TGCAGCGTCAAGGAGGGAGAGACCCAGTACTTC. This encodes CSVKEGETQYF. This chain links TRBV29-1 with TRBJ2-5, with D perhaps TRBD2 (6 bases). CDR3 length: 11 amino acids. Germline-derived CDR1 and CDR2 are SQVTM and ANQGSEA. V was pared by 6 bases and J by 4 bases, with 9 bases between.

This chain links TRBV5-1 with TRBJ2-3; D perhaps matches TRBD1 (6 bases). Trimming took off 1 base at V and 5 bases at J, with 11 bases between the two ends. The CDR3 totals 14 residues. CDR1 and CDR2 from the germline V gene are SGHRS and YFSETQ. The CDR3 protein is CASSLQGRQDTQYF. The CDR3 region has the DNA TGCGCCAGCAGCTTGCAGGGGCGCCAAGATACGCAGTATTTT. Using reference TRBV5-1 and TRBJ2-3 for the parts outside the CDR3, the full variable domain is KAGVTQTPRYLIKTRGQQVTLSCSPISGHRSVSWYQQTPGQGLQFLFEYFSETQRNKGNFPGRFSGRQFSNSRSEMNVSTLELGDSALYLCASSLQGRQDTQYFGPGTRLTVL.

Ten or more counts support this clonotype. The V call is TRBV6-1, the J call TRBJ1-2; the match to TRBD1 covers 7 bases. The CDR3 runs to 14 residues. Unmatched junction bases numbered 9, after V lost 6 bases and J lost 5 bases. The germline V gene has CDR1 MNHNS and CDR2 SASEGT. The CDR3 loop is CASRLMTGPYGYTF. As DNA, the CDR3 is TGTGCCAGCAGGCTGATGACAGGGCCTTATGGCTACACCTTC.

This clonotype was seen many times. The rearrangement joins TRBV29-1 to TRBJ1-1; a possible D gene is TRBD1 (6 bases). The V gene lost 5 bases and the J gene lost 0 bases, with 10 bases spanning the gap. Germline V gene sequence: CDR1 SQVTM, CDR2 ANQGSEA. The CDR3 runs to 13 residues. The chain's CDR3 is CSVRQVLNTEAFF. CDR3 nucleotides: TGCAGCGTTAGACAGGTCTTGAACACTGAAGCTTTCTTT.

The table lists this clonotype with many counts. V usage is TRBV7-2 and J usage is TRBJ2-5, with D hard to call. The CDR3 consists of 13 residues. V was shortened by 5 bases and J by 5 bases, with 12 bases between the two germline ends. The germline V gene has CDR1 SGHTA and CDR2 FQGNSA. The CDR3 coding sequence is TGTGCCAGCAGCCCCGACCTCAGGGAGACCCAGTACTTC. Protein sequence: CASSPDLRETQYF.

This clonotype was seen many times. This chain uses TRBV27 with TRBJ2-1; D not resolved. Germline V CDR1 and CDR2: MNHEY, SMNVEV (reference sequence). The CDR3 is 15 residues long. Trimming left V 0 bases short and J 0 bases short, with 6 bases between. The CDR3 DNA sequence: TGTGCCAGCAGTTTATCCCAATTCTCCTACAATGAGCAGTTCTTC. It yields the protein CASSLSQFSYNEQFF.

This clonotype appeared a few times. The chain recombines TRBV28 with TRBJ1-2; unclear D gene. CDR3 length equals 12 residues. V gave up 3 bases and J gave up 7 bases, with 9 bases separating them. Germline assignment: CDR1 MDHEN and CDR2 SYDVKM. The CDR3 bases are TGTGCCAGCAGTTTGAAAAGGGTTGGCTACACCTTC. It encodes CASSLKRVGYTF.

This clonotype was found many times. The V and J genes are TRBV7-8 and TRBJ1-1, with TRBD1 as a possible D gene (5 bases). In germline, CDR1 is SGHVS, CDR2 FQNEAQ. Trimming shortened V by 5 bases and J by 0 bases, and 13 bases separated the two germline ends. This CDR3 contains 15 residues. The CDR3 DNA reads TGTGCCAGCAGCCCGACCGGAGGGGTGAACACTGAAGCTTTCTTT. Encoded protein: CASSPTGGVNTEAFF.

Ten or more counts support this clonotype. The V and J genes are TRBV19 and TRBJ1-6, with D uncertain. This CDR3 is built from 16 residues. The V end lost 5 bases, the J end lost 4 bases, and 15 bases lay between the germline ends. Germline loops: CDR1 LNHDA, CDR2 SQIVND (reference sequence). CDR3 in DNA: TGTGCCAGTAGTGATGGACTCATAGGATATAATTCACCCCTCCACTTT. It encodes CASSDGLIGYNSPLHF.

Remarks on this clonotype: A much bigger clone sits one base away, suggesting this may be a read error. The CDR3 protein is CASSFTAGDTQYF. CDR3 DNA: TGTGCCAGCAGCTTCACCGCCGGAGATACGCAGTATTTT. The chain links TRBV7-9 to TRBJ2-3; unclear D gene. The germline V gene has CDR1 SEHNR and CDR2 FQNEAQ (reference sequence). Trimming stripped 3 bases from V and 5 bases from J, with 9 bases between. This CDR3 is built from 13 residues.

This clonotype was recorded many times. This chain joins TRBV14 and TRBJ2-5; 12 bases match TRBD2. Germline CDR1 and CDR2: SGHDN and FVKESK. Trimming cost V 4 bases and J 1 base; bases outside gene matches: 7. The CDR3 runs 17 residues. CDR3 loop: CASSPLAGGALQETQYF. The DNA for the CDR3 is TGTGCCAGCAGCCCTCTAGCGGGGGGGGCCCTCCAAGAGACCCAGTACTTC.

J is TRBJ1-1 and V is TRBV14; D might be TRBD1 (5 bases). V lost 0 bases and J 8 bases, leaving 7 bases between the germline ends. Per the germline V gene, CDR1 is SGHDN and CDR2 is FVKESK. The CDR3 spans 12 residues. In DNA, the CDR3 is TGTGCCAGCAGCCAAGAGGGGGGAGAAGCTTTCTTT. Protein product: CASSQEGGEAFF.

This clonotype has just a few counts. The rearrangement joins TRBV5-6 to TRBJ2-7; no definite D call. Germline CDR1 and CDR2: SGHDT and YYEEEE. The CDR3 is 19 amino acids. Trimming removed 2 bases from V and 0 bases from J, with 24 bases in between. The CDR3 sequence: CASSFFPRPRLSSSYEQYF. CDR3 nucleotide sequence: TGTGCCAGCAGCTTTTTTCCGCGACCCAGGCTATCGAGCTCCTACGAGCAGTACTTC.

This clonotype showed up many times. The V and J genes are TRBV7-6 and TRBJ2-2; unclear D gene. The germline CDR1 and CDR2 sequences are SGHVS and FNYEAQ. V was shortened by 3 bases and J by 6 bases, with 11 bases between the two germline ends. CDR3 length equals 14 residues. The CDR3 nucleotides are TGTGCCAGCAGCTTCGAAAGGATGGCCGGGGAGCTGTTTTTT. This encodes CASSFERMAGELFF.

This clonotype has ten or more counts. V usage is TRBV7-9 and J usage is TRBJ2-7, with a tentative D call TRBD1 (6 bases). CDR3 length equals 15 residues. The V gene's germline CDR1 is SEHNR and CDR2 FQNEAQ (reference sequence). Trimming shortened V by 5 bases and J by 3 bases, and 17 bases separated the two germline ends. The CDR3 spells CASSANRDTNYEQYV. DNA for the CDR3: TGTGCCAGCAGCGCAAACCGGGACACAAACTACGAGCAGTACGTC.

The V gene is TRBV28, the J gene TRBJ1-2; tentatively, D is TRBD1 (5 bases). Deletions cut 5 bases from V and 1 base from J, with 14 bases between. The V gene's germline CDR1 is MDHEN and CDR2 SYDVKM. The CDR3 is 15 amino acids. CDR3 sequence (DNA): TGTGCCAGCAGTGCCCCGGGACGGATTAACTATGGCTACACCTTC. It translates to CASSAPGRINYGYTF.

This clonotype was seen more than once but under ten times. This chain links TRBV29-1 with TRBJ2-5, with TRBD1 identical over 9 bases. V lost 8 bases, J lost 4 bases, and 2 bases stayed unmatched. Germline CDR1 and CDR2: SQVTM and ANQGSEA. The CDR3 has 11 residues. CDR3 sequence (DNA): TGCAGCATGGACAGGGGAGAGACCCAGTACTTC. As protein: CSMDRGETQYF.

This clonotype was counted at least ten times. The chain is built from TRBV23-1 and TRBJ2-7; the match to TRBD1 covers 7 bases. TRBV23-1 is filed as an ORF, its function uncertain. The V gene end was trimmed by 2 bases and the J gene end by 0 bases; junction bases not matched to a gene: 4. There are 15 residues in the CDR3. In DNA form, the CDR3 reads TGCGCCAGCAGTCAACGGACAGGAAGCTCCTACGAGCAGTACGTC. It specifies CASSQRTGSSYEQYV.

The chain employs TRBV10-1 and TRBJ2-1, with 8 bases that match TRBD2. There are 15 residues in the CDR3. Germline V CDR1 and CDR2: WNHNN, SYGVQD (reference sequence). The V gene end was trimmed by 4 bases and the J gene end by 6 bases; junction bases not matched to a gene: 8. The CDR3 region has the DNA TGCGCCAGCAGTGCCTTAGCGGGGCGGATCAATGAGCAGTTCTTC. Amino acid sequence: CASSALAGRINEQFF.

The CDR3 sequence is CSVLSGTATYEQYF. DNA for the CDR3: TGCAGCGTTCTATCCGGGACAGCCACTTACGAGCAGTACTTC. V is TRBV29-1 and J is TRBJ2-7; 7 nucleotides match TRBD1. Trimming took 5 bases from V and 4 from J; bases not matched to a gene: 11. CDR1 and CDR2 from the germline V gene are SQVTM and ANQGSEA. The CDR3 spans 14 residues.

In its sample, this clonotype was seen many times. J is TRBJ1-5 and V is TRBV12-3 or TRBV12-4, with TRBD1 as a possible D gene (6 bases). There are 19 residues in the CDR3. With 4 bases removed from V and 1 base from J, the gap between germline ends came to 23 bases. DNA of the CDR3: TGTGCCAGCAGTTCCCCAGCGAAGGGACACAGGATCAGCAATCAGCCCCAGCATTTT. Translation gives CASSSPAKGHRISNQPQHF.